The entry below gives a single T cell receptor beta chain sequence along with its context. The antigen is not known. This entry comes from a study of OX40 agonist ivuxolimab in advanced cancers. Regarding the study as a whole: Partial responders dosed at 0.1-3.0 mg/kg displayed clonal expansion ranking among the lowest. The average count of expanded clones was higher among CD8+ T cells than among CD4+. By week 6 at 0.1 to 3.0 mg/kg, blood CD4+ and CD8+ T cells had expanded clonally.

The CDR3 length is 13 residues. The germline V gene has CDR1 MNHEY and CDR2 SVGAGI. The V and J ends lost 6 bases and 6 bases, in that order; junction bases with no gene match: 4. This table comes from immunoSEQ multiplex PCR, and its TCRdb copy is limited to in-frame clones, with some not included. The sample gives around 83,000 clones, about nine tenths of which show up once; roughly 4.5% is in the top ten. This clonotype originated in an adult with an advanced solid tumor such as melanoma, head and neck, liver or kidney cancer. The rearrangement links TRBV6-5 to TRBJ1-5; the match to TRBD1 covers 8 bases. Sequences were derived from CD4+ or CD8+ T cells sorted from blood, sampled in a trial of the OX40 agonist ivuxolimab. The chain's CDR3 is CASSSGGGQPQHF. CDR3 nucleotides: TGTGCCAGCAGCTCAGGGGGCGGTCAGCCCCAGCATTTT.